These 21 T cell receptor beta chains share one sample of origin, sequenced in a study of tumor-infiltrating lymphocytes in localized non-small cell lung cancer. Generated by immunoSEQ multiplex PCR, the TCRdb table keeps only in-frame clones and is missing some. The sample has about 8,400 clones; 77% are singletons. Sequencing used lung tumor tissue. Receptor source: a human donor with non-small cell lung cancer.

This clone has only one observation. The chain uses TRBV28 and TRBJ2-5; perhaps TRBD2 as D (6 bases). With 3 bases removed from V and 5 bases from J, the gap between germline ends came to 13 bases. CDR1 and CDR2 from the germline V gene are MDHEN and SYDVKM. CDR3 size: 14 residues. The CDR3 loop is CASSLMGGPETQYF. The CDR3 DNA reads as TGTGCCAGCAGTTTGATGGGGGGACCTGAGACCCAGTACTTC.

The CDR3 is CASSFKRRVDEEQYF. The CDR3 nucleotides are TGTGCCAGCAGTTTTAAGCGCAGGGTGGATGAGGAGCAGTACTTC. V gene TRBV27 combines with J gene TRBJ2-7; D might be TRBD1 (5 bases). The CDR3 is 15 residues long. Germline V CDR1 and CDR2: MNHEY, SMNVEV (reference sequence). The V end was cut by 3 bases, the J end by 7 bases, with 19 bases between.

CDR3 protein: CASSFRRTYNEQFF. CDR3 in DNA: TGTGCCAGCAGCTTCCGGCGCACCTACAATGAGCAGTTCTTC. This sequence joins TRBV7-8 and TRBJ2-1; D unclear. Germline CDR1 SGHVS, CDR2 FQNEAQ. CDR3 length equals 14 residues. Trimming removed 3 bases at V and 2 bases at J, with 8 bases between.

The chain employs TRBV9 and TRBJ1-1; D call uncertain. The CDR3 consists of 13 residues. V shed 0 bases and J shed 9 bases, with 12 bases lying between them. The germline CDR1 and CDR2 sequences are SGDLS and YYNGEE. The CDR3 DNA is TGTGCCAGCAGCGTAGATCCGATTGGGAAAGCTTTCTTT. Its translation: CASSVDPIGKAFF.

The rearrangement uses TRBV28 and TRBJ2-2, with D possibly TRBD2 on 6 matching bases. The CDR3 spans 13 residues. Germline CDR1 is MDHEN and CDR2 is SYDVKM. Between the trimmed V and J ends, which lost 8 bases and 3 bases, there was a span of 10 bases. This chain's CDR3 is CASGRYDTGELFF. The DNA of the CDR3 is TGTGCCAGCGGGAGGTATGACACCGGGGAGCTGTTTTTT.

The chain links TRBV5-1 to TRBJ2-7; TRBD1 agrees at 7 bases. CDR3 length: 14 residues. Germline assignment: CDR1 SGHRS and CDR2 YFSETQ. Trimming cost V 1 base and J 7 bases; bases outside gene matches: 8. The CDR3: CASSLTGETGEQYF. The CDR3 region has the DNA TGCGCCAGCAGCTTGACCGGGGAGACAGGGGAGCAGTACTTC. The entire variable domain, with the rest obtained from reference TRBV5-1 and TRBJ2-7, is as follows: KAGVTQTPRYLIKTRGQQVTLSCSPISGHRSVSWYQQTPGQGLQFLFEYFSETQRNKGNFPGRFSGRQFSNSRSEMNVSTLELGDSALYLCASSLTGETGEQYFGPGTRLTVT.

V is TRBV6-5 and J is TRBJ2-3, with D possibly TRBD1 on 6 matching bases. The CDR3 extends over 15 amino acids. Germline V gives CDR1 MNHEY, CDR2 SVGAGI. With 2 bases removed from V and 7 bases from J, the gap between germline ends came to 16 bases. CDR3 sequence (DNA): TGTGCCAGCAGTTACGCGGGTGGGACAACATATACGCAGTATTTT. Residues: CASSYAGGTTYTQYF.

V gene TRBV5-5 combines with J gene TRBJ2-5; possibly TRBD2 for D (5 bases). The CDR3 has 15 residues. V was pared by 3 bases and J by 2 bases, with 14 bases between. Germline CDR1 and CDR2: SGHKS and YYEKEE (reference sequence). The CDR3 protein is CASSSLRGWQETQYF. The CDR3, as DNA: TGTGCCAGCAGCTCGTTACGAGGGTGGCAAGAGACCCAGTACTTC.

V gene TRBV25-1 combines with J gene TRBJ2-7; a possible D gene is TRBD2 (7 bases). The CDR3 spans 15 residues. Trimming took off 7 bases at V and 1 base at J, with 17 bases between the two ends. Germline assignment: CDR1 MGHDK and CDR2 SYGVNS. The CDR3 coding sequence is TGTGCCAGCACCAAAGGGGGAGGGATTTCCTACGAGCAGTACTTC. It codes for CASTKGGGISYEQYF.

The chain joins TRBV7-2 to TRBJ2-5; 7 positions agree with TRBD2. Losses at the gene ends were 2 bases for V and 5 bases for J; bases not matched to a gene: 11. Per germline, CDR1 SGHTA and CDR2 FQGNSA. This CDR3 region has 16 residues. The CDR3 DNA reads as TGTGCCAGCAGCTTATCCCAGCGGGGTGTAGTGGAGACCCAGTACTTC. Protein product: CASSLSQRGVVETQYF.

The V gene is TRBV6-1, the J gene TRBJ2-2, with unresolved D. Germline CDR1 reads MNHNS; CDR2 reads SASEGT. The CDR3 spans 14 residues. The germline V and J ends were trimmed by 4 bases and 4 bases, with 10 bases remaining between them. The CDR3 DNA follows: TGTGCCAGCAGTGCCCTTTGGGGCACCGGGGAGCTGTTTTTT. Amino acids: CASSALWGTGELFF.

This chain uses TRBV5-4 with TRBJ2-6; D could derive from TRBD1 or TRBD2 (5 bases each). Trimming removed 3 bases at V and 0 bases at J, with 13 bases between. The CDR3 extends over 17 amino acids. CDR1 and CDR2 (germline): SGHNT, YYREEE (reference sequence). The CDR3 reads CASSWDGAVSGANVLTF. CDR3 nucleotide sequence: TGTGCCAGCAGCTGGGACGGAGCAGTCTCTGGGGCCAACGTCCTGACTTTC.

This rearrangement joins TRBV10-3 to TRBJ1-1; D gene uncertain. Germline V gene sequence: CDR1 ENHRY, CDR2 SYGVKD. This CDR3 region has 16 residues. Trimming left V 0 bases short and J 4 bases short, with 15 bases between. The CDR3 sequence: CAISESKGPGSTEAFF. The CDR3 DNA reads as TGTGCCATCAGTGAGTCGAAGGGTCCAGGAAGCACTGAAGCTTTCTTT.

The rearrangement uses TRBV27 and TRBJ1-5; 10 nucleotides match TRBD1. The CDR3 is 15 residues long. The germline V gene has CDR1 MNHEY and CDR2 SMNVEV (reference sequence). Germline trimming cut 5 bases from V and 7 bases from J; bases unmatched to any gene: 8. This CDR3 reads CASSGGTGVEQPQHF. In DNA form, the CDR3 reads TGTGCCAGCAGTGGCGGGACAGGGGTGGAACAGCCCCAGCATTTT.

This chain joins TRBV30 and TRBJ2-5, with D maybe TRBD2 (6 bases). Germline V lookup: CDR1 GTSNPN, CDR2 SVGIG (reference sequence). The CDR3 loop spans 13 amino acids. V was trimmed by 0 bases and J by 2 bases, leaving 7 bases between them. The CDR3 loop is CAWSVGGQETQYF. CDR3 coding DNA: TGTGCCTGGAGTGTGGGGGGACAAGAGACCCAGTACTTC.

This clone was detected only once. This chain links TRBV18 with TRBJ2-2; 8 bases agree with TRBD1. V lost 4 bases, J lost 7 bases, and 2 bases stayed unmatched. Germline V gene data show CDR1 as KGHSH and CDR2 as LQKENI. This CDR3 spans 13 amino acids. This chain's CDR3 is CASSLDRDGELFF. In nucleotides, the CDR3 is TGTGCCAGCTCACTGGACAGGGACGGGGAGCTGTTTTTT.

Comments on this clone: The germline gene is not matched at one end of the junction; a read error may be the cause. The genes are TRBV19 and TRBJ2-1; D is ambiguous. This CDR3 has 15 residues. The germline V gene has CDR1 LNHDA and CDR2 SQIVND (reference sequence). The CDR3 is CASGPSYNSFNEQFF. In DNA, the CDR3 is TGTGCCAGCGGACCCAGCTATAATTCCTTCAATGAGCAGTTCTTC.

This rearrangement joins TRBV4-2 to TRBJ2-2; 10 bases map to TRBD1. V gave up 1 base and J gave up 5 bases; unmatched junction bases: 1. Germline CDR1 and CDR2: LGHNA and YNFKEQ. The CDR3 consists of 15 residues. Here the CDR3 DNA reads TGTGCCAGCAGCCAAGGGACAGGGGGAACCGGGGAGCTGTTTTTT. Its translation is CASSQGTGGTGELFF.

V gene TRBV18 combines with J gene TRBJ2-2; perhaps TRBD2 as D (5 bases). The CDR3 is made up of 15 amino acids. V was trimmed by 2 bases and J by 3 bases, leaving 10 bases between them. CDR1 and CDR2 (germline): KGHSH, LQKENI. This CDR3 reads CASSPENGDTGELFF. CDR3 in DNA: TGTGCCAGCTCACCAGAAAACGGGGACACCGGGGAGCTGTTTTTT.

The chain combines TRBV7-8 with TRBJ2-7; 11 bases agree with TRBD2. Looked up from germline, CDR1 is SGHVS and CDR2 is FQNEAQ. The CDR3 is 14 residues long. V was pared by 4 bases and J by 4 bases, with 3 bases of the junction left unmatched. The CDR3 DNA sequence: TGTGCCAGCAGCTCCCTAGCGGGGGGATACGAGCAGTACTTC. Translated: CASSSLAGGYEQYF.

This clone was counted between two and nine times. This chain uses TRBV7-8 with TRBJ1-1, with TRBD1 as a possible D gene (6 bases). Trimming removed 5 bases from V and 0 bases from J, with 22 bases in between. The V gene's germline CDR1 is SGHVS and CDR2 FQNEAQ. The CDR3 sequence is 18 residues long. The CDR3 sequence is CASSVSGRRGRMNTEAFF. The CDR3 region has the DNA TGTGCCAGCAGCGTTTCCGGGCGCAGGGGCAGGATGAACACTGAAGCTTTCTTT. The full variable domain, completed using reference TRBV7-8 and TRBJ1-1, is GAGVSQSPRYKVAKRGQDVALRCDPISGHVSLFWYQQALGQGPEFLTYFQNEAQLDKSGLPSDRFFAERPEGSVSTLKIQRTQQEDSAVYLCASSVSGRRGRMNTEAFFGQGTRLTVV.